The sequence of this T cell receptor (beta chain) was determined in a study of breast tumors, draining lymph nodes, adjacent tissues (TCRdb year 2016). Looking at the study overall: The study compared TCR beta repertoires across tumor, adjacent nontumor tissue and axillary lymph nodes from breast cancer patients. The study aimed to assess the relationships and possible T-cell exchange between tumor, surrounding tissue and draining lymph node repertoires in human breast cancer.

To note about this clonotype: Its antigen is still unknown. One base away there is no much larger clone; base qualities are not given.

V is cut back by 5 bases and J by 5 bases, with 5 bases in the junction unmatched. CDR1 and CDR2, per the germline V gene, are KGHSH and LQKENI. Including the terminal cysteine and phenylalanine, the CDR3 comprises 14 residues. Of all the DNA, just the CDR3 is kept, 42 bases in frame from base 1. Lymph node samples were obtained from the axillary draining lymph nodes of breast cancer patients. Study-level results and caveats: The data were considered consistent with most tumor T cells being derived from the lymph node and subsequently expanding within tumor tissue. Tumor T-cell repertoires showed less diversity than lymph node repertoires and more diversity than nontumor tissue repertoires, and tumor T-cell repertoires showed preferential V and J gene usage. The conclusion that tumor T cells originate in lymph nodes was presented as consistent with a hypothesis rather than as directly demonstrated. Tumor and nontumor tissue repertoires were found to be significantly more similar in luminal-like than in basal-like breast cancer.

Sequencer: Illumina HiSeq 2000. Multiplex PCR amplification was used to build the TCR beta chain libraries. The amplified TCR beta chain products were analyzed by high-throughput sequencing. TCRdb trimmed public reads at Q25 via fastp, called clones via MiXCR and kept in-frame beta chains. One record per CDR3 amino acid sequence lists the most common genes and DNA. The sample profile shows about 140,000 distinct CDR3 sequences; less than 35% of them were found once. Clones ranked in the top ten supply roughly 2.3% of the sample. The sequence came from a female donor with breast cancer. Some clones in this sample may be carry-over from other donors' samples. The source material was axillary lymph node tissue. The rearranged chain carries TRBV18 and TRBJ2-4, and 8 junctional nucleotides match TRBD1. The nucleotide sequence is given as TGTGCCAGCTCATCAGGACAGGGCGAAAACATTCAGTACTTC. It is translated as CASSSGQGENIQYF. The reference TRBV18 and TRBJ2-4 proteins fill in what lies around the CDR3, so the full variable domain reads NAGVMQNPRHLVRRRGQEARLRCSPMKGHSHVYWYRQLPEEGLKFMVYLQKENIIDESGMPKERFSAEFPKEGPSILRIQQVVRGDSAAYFCASSSGQGENIQYFGAGTRLSVL.